The clone carrying this T cell receptor beta chain was recorded only once. This specimen comes from a study of blood T cell repertoires in COVID-19. On the study more broadly: PBMCs, B-cell-depleted T cells, or T cells were the source of the cDNA or gDNA that made up the material.

The repertoire was sequenced with immunoSEQ multiplex PCR; TCRdb's copy has only in-frame clones and lacks some. This table holds some 49,000 clones, 83% found once. J gave up 1 base and V 2 bases, and 12 bases lay outside the gene matches. The CDR3 totals 17 residues. Germline V CDR1 and CDR2: GTSNPN, SVGIG (reference sequence). The clonotype comes from a human donor in a cohort sampled during active COVID-19. The sample comprised peripheral blood. The chain carries TRBV30 and TRBJ2-3; 7 bases match TRBD2. The CDR3 reads CAWSRNLGGVGTDTQYF. In DNA form, the CDR3 reads TGTGCCTGGAGTCGCAACCTGGGGGGGGTTGGCACAGATACGCAGTATTTT.